One and the same sample provided the 18 T cell receptor beta chains below, sequenced in a study of OX40 agonist ivuxolimab in advanced cancers. TCRdb's table, derived via immunoSEQ multiplex PCR, lists solely in-frame clones and lacks some. The table shows over 100,000 clones, with approximately 92% occurring only once. The specimen comprised CD4+ or CD8+ T cells sorted from blood, sampled in a trial of the OX40 agonist ivuxolimab. The origin of the receptors is an adult with an advanced solid tumor such as melanoma, head and neck, liver or kidney cancer.

The V and J genes are TRBV7-2 and TRBJ2-1; no definite D call. From germline, CDR1 is SGHTA and CDR2 FQGNSA. The V and J ends lost 1 base and 5 bases respectively, with 9 bases between them. This CDR3 has 14 residues. The CDR3 DNA reads TGTGCCAGCAGCTTAGTGACATACGACAATGAGCAGTTCTTC. Protein sequence: CASSLVTYDNEQFF.

This clone was seen just once. This chain joins TRBV6-5 and TRBJ2-7; D is unresolved. Germline loops: CDR1 MNHEY, CDR2 SVGAGI. Deletions cut 7 bases from V and 3 bases from J, with 10 bases between. This CDR3 has 12 amino acids. CDR3 residues: CASTQTGYEQYF. CDR3 in DNA: TGTGCCAGCACTCAGACGGGCTACGAGCAGTACTTC.

This sequence joins TRBV9 and TRBJ1-4; D not certain. From germline, CDR1 is SGDLS and CDR2 YYNGEE. V gave up 3 bases and J gave up 0 bases, with 6 bases separating them. CDR3 size: 14 residues. CDR3 protein: CASSDTSTNEKLFF. The CDR3 DNA sequence: TGTGCCAGCAGCGACACTTCAACTAATGAAAAACTGTTTTTT.

In DNA form, the CDR3 reads TGTGCCAGCAGTCCTATGACAGGGCTTCGTGGCTACACCTTC. Amino acid sequence: CASSPMTGLRGYTF. The J gene is TRBJ1-2, the V gene TRBV28; TRBD1 agrees at 7 bases. The V gene's germline CDR1 is MDHEN and CDR2 SYDVKM. Trimming removed 5 bases from V and 7 bases from J; junction bases left unmatched: 10. CDR3 size: 14 residues.

The chain links TRBV6-1 to TRBJ1-5; D call uncertain. The CDR3 spans 12 residues. V was pared by 7 bases and J by 9 bases, with 13 bases between. Per the germline V gene, CDR1 is MNHNS and CDR2 is SASEGT. CDR3 region: CASNGPVRPQHF. The CDR3 coding sequence is TGTGCCAGCAACGGCCCGGTCCGGCCCCAGCATTTT.

Remarks on this clone: The sample carries other DNA sequences with the same CDR3. The V and J genes are TRBV6-1 and TRBJ1-1, with D perhaps matching TRBD1 (6 bases). The V and J ends lost 9 bases and 2 bases respectively, with 16 bases between them. The CDR3 consists of 14 residues. CDR1 is MNHNS, CDR2 SASEGT, per germline. The CDR3 reads CASSRLGGNTEAFF. CDR3 DNA sequence: TGTGCCAGTTCAAGGTTAGGGGGTAACACTGAAGCTTTCTTT.

V is TRBV14 and J is TRBJ2-5, with D perhaps matching TRBD2 (6 bases). Germline CDR1 is SGHDN and CDR2 is FVKESK. The CDR3 length is 14 residues. Trimming stripped 2 bases from V and 2 bases from J, with 9 bases between. CDR3 residues: CASSQPRGQETQYF. The CDR3, as DNA: TGTGCCAGCAGCCAACCCCGGGGGCAAGAGACCCAGTACTTC.

CDR3 bases: TGTGCCAGCAGCCCACAGGGCACTCAGCCCCAGCATTTT. Its protein is CASSPQGTQPQHF. The V and J genes are TRBV6-1 and TRBJ1-5, with a tentative D call TRBD1 (6 bases). Trimming removed 6 bases from V and 6 bases from J, with 12 bases in between. This CDR3 region has 13 residues. The germline V gene has CDR1 MNHNS and CDR2 SASEGT.

The chain has TRBV6-1 and TRBJ1-1; no clear D gene. Trimming stripped 1 base from V and 2 bases from J, with 5 bases between. The germline CDR1 and CDR2 sequences are MNHNS and SASEGT. There are 13 residues in the CDR3. The CDR3 protein is CASSEGTNTEAFF. CDR3 DNA: TGTGCCAGCAGTGAAGGCACTAACACTGAAGCTTTCTTT.

A remark on this clone: The junction does not match germline at one end; this may be a read error. This chain joins TRBV7-2 and TRBJ2-7, with TRBD2 matching over 8 bases. The V gene's germline CDR1 is SGHTA and CDR2 FQGNSA. The CDR3 has 16 amino acids. CDR3 amino acids: CASSLGAAGANYEQYF. The DNA for the CDR3 is TGCGCCAGCAGCTTGGGTGCAGCGGGGGCCAACTACGAGCAGTACTTC.

V usage is TRBV9 and J usage is TRBJ2-5; 9 nucleotides match TRBD2. V was clipped by 0 bases and J by 2 bases; unmatched bases: 2. Germline CDR1 SGDLS, CDR2 YYNGEE. CDR3 size: 15 residues. CDR3 bases: TGTGCCAGCAGCGTAGCTAGCGGGGTTCAAGAGACCCAGTACTTC. Encoded protein: CASSVASGVQETQYF.

V and J are TRBV28 and TRBJ2-1; D is ambiguous. V gave up 5 bases and J gave up 2 bases, with 13 bases separating them. The CDR3 runs to 15 residues. CDR1 is MDHEN, CDR2 SYDVKM, per germline. The CDR3 DNA reads as TGTGCCAGCAGTCCCCTTGCCGATACCTACAATGAGCAGTTCTTC. This sequence encodes CASSPLADTYNEQFF. Full variable domain (outside the CDR3, taken from reference TRBV28 and TRBJ2-1): DVKVTQSSRYLVKRTGEKVFLECVQDMDHENMFWYRQDPGLGLRLIYFSYDVKMKEKGDIPEGYSVSREKKERFSLILESASTNQTSMYLCASSPLADTYNEQFFGPGTRLTVL.

The chain combines TRBV5-6 with TRBJ2-1, with D unclear. V lost 5 bases to trimming and J lost 4 bases, with 4 bases between them. Germline V lookup: CDR1 SGHDT, CDR2 YYEEEE. CDR3 size: 11 residues. CDR3 nucleotide sequence: TGTGCCAGCAGATATTACAATGAGCAGTTCTTC. Translation gives CASRYYNEQFF.

The chain recombines TRBV5-6 with TRBJ2-3; D gene ambiguous. The V end was cut by 0 bases, the J end by 1 base, with 3 bases between. The germline V gene has CDR1 SGHDT and CDR2 YYEEEE. This CDR3 region has 13 residues. In DNA form, the CDR3 reads TGTGCCAGCAGCTTGGGACGCACAGATACGCAGTATTTT. As protein: CASSLGRTDTQYF.

This chain connects TRBV5-6 to TRBJ2-1, with 10 positions matching TRBD2. Looked up from germline, CDR1 is SGHDT and CDR2 is YYEEEE. The trim removed 3 bases at V and 6 bases at J, leaving 12 bases unmatched. The CDR3 sequence is 17 residues long. The CDR3: CASSSLSGRAMGNEQFF. The CDR3 DNA reads TGTGCCAGCAGCTCACTCAGCGGGAGGGCAATGGGCAATGAGCAGTTCTTC.

CDR3 residues: CAISESSGTDTQYF. The CDR3 DNA follows: TGTGCCATCAGTGAGTCTAGCGGCACAGATACGCAGTATTTT. V usage is TRBV10-3 and J usage is TRBJ2-3; D perhaps matches TRBD2 (5 bases). The length of the CDR3 is 14 residues. V was trimmed by 0 bases and J by 1 base, leaving 5 bases between them. Germline values: CDR1 ENHRY, CDR2 SYGVKD.

The CDR3 DNA reads TGTGCCAGCAGTCCACAGGGGGGGTATGGCTACACCTTC. Translation gives CASSPQGGYGYTF. The rearrangement links TRBV6-5 to TRBJ1-2, with 8 nucleotides matching TRBD1. The germline gives CDR1 MNHEY, CDR2 SVGAGI. Trimming cost V 5 bases and J 5 bases; bases outside gene matches: 4. This CDR3 spans 13 amino acids.

A word on this clone: The same CDR3 is also encoded by other DNA sequences in this sample. V and J are TRBV18 and TRBJ1-4; tentatively, D is TRBD1 (5 bases). Trimming removed 6 bases from V and 7 bases from J, with 12 bases in between. This CDR3 is 13 amino acids long. Germline CDR1 and CDR2: KGHSH and LQKENI. CDR3 nucleotide sequence: TGTGCCAGCTCCGTTACAGGAGGTGAAAAACTGTTTTTT. Its translation is CASSVTGGEKLFF. Supplemented by reference TRBV18 and TRBJ1-4, the full variable domain reads NAGVMQNPRHLVRRRGQEARLRCSPMKGHSHVYWYRQLPEEGLKFMVYLQKENIIDESGMPKERFSAEFPKEGPSILRIQQVVRGDSAAYFCASSVTGGEKLFFGSGTQLSVL.